This TCR beta chain came from a study of T cells in Graves' hyperthyroidism and ophthalmopathy. Germline V gene sequence: CDR1 SNHLY, CDR2 FYNNEI. V trimming: 6 bases; J trimming: 3 bases; junction bases outside the gene matches: 6. This CDR3 is 14 amino acids long. Study-wide points: From stable hyperthyroidism, ophthalmopathy was separated by a 13 V-J model.

RNA transcripts were the template for amplifying TCR beta CDR3 regions. Carried out on the TCR CDR3, a first-round RT-PCR used the HTBI primer set. TCRdb recomputed calls from the multiplex PCR reads with MiXCR, one row per CDR3 protein. The sample includes about 280,000 distinct CDR3 sequences, less than 30% of them seen just once. This clonotype was seen repeatedly, ten times or more. The antigen is not known. The hyperthyroidism was newly diagnosed and had lasted under 2 months; the patients were aged 18 to 65. Every diagnosis used clinical symptoms, serum thyroxine and TRAb, thyroid ultrasound and orbital computed tomography. Sample collection date corresponds to first hyperthyroidism diagnosis, prior to any ophthalmopathy symptoms.

The V gene is TRBV2, the J gene TRBJ2-5; TRBD2 matches at 8 bases. The sequenced material came from blood. This sequence originates from a man aged 40-55 years with Graves' hyperthyroidism that later progressed to Graves' ophthalmopathy. The CDR3: CASSAGGIKETQYF. The CDR3 nucleotides read TGTGCCAGCAGCGCGGGAGGAATAAAAGAGACCCAGTACTTC.